Shown below are 15 T cell receptor beta chains from a single sample sequenced in a study of human T cells and chemical hapten exposure. Time point given: patch test 2, 6 weeks after DPC sensitization. Stated treatment: therapeutic diphenylcyclopropenone sensitization with weekly scalp DPC. TCRdb passed the RACE reads through MiXCR, listing each CDR3 protein once. The sample holds 95,000 or so distinct CDR3 sequences; roughly an eighth are singletons and the top ten take 2.5% to 3.5%. The sample here was whole blood, taken in connection with sensitization to the hapten diphenylcyclopropenone (DPC). The receptors were sampled from a woman between 40 and 50 years old with alopecia areata. Some clones in this sample may be carry-over from other donors' samples.

This clonotype was counted many times. J is TRBJ1-5 and V is TRBV6-5, with no clear D. V lost 5 bases and J lost 0, with 14 bases in between. The CDR3 loop spans 16 amino acids. The germline V gene has CDR1 MNHEY and CDR2 SVGAGI. The CDR3 spells CASSPMRGVSNQPQHF. CDR3 DNA sequence: TGTGCCAGCAGTCCGATGCGCGGGGTTAGCAATCAGCCCCAGCATTTT.

This chain uses TRBV20-1 with TRBJ1-4; 10 bases are a match to TRBD1. Looked up from germline, CDR1 is DFQATT and CDR2 is SNEGSKA (reference sequence). The length of the CDR3 is 13 residues. Trimming removed 3 bases from V and 8 bases from J; junction bases left unmatched: 3. The CDR3 spells CSASGTGEEKLFF. Here the CDR3 DNA reads TGCAGTGCTAGCGGGACAGGGGAAGAAAAACTGTTTTTT.

In its sample, this clonotype was seen many times. CDR3 nucleotides: TGTGCCAGCAGTTGGTCCTTGTACAATGAGCAGTTCTTC. Translating it yields CASSWSLYNEQFF. The chain combines TRBV6-2 or TRBV6-3 with TRBJ2-1; D remains ambiguous. V lost 4 bases and J lost 4, with 8 bases in between. This CDR3 comprises 13 residues. Germline CDR1 and CDR2: MNHEY and SVGEGT.

The sample holds a few counts of this clonotype. The genes are TRBV28 and TRBJ2-1; the match to TRBD2 covers 7 bases. Trimming cost V 6 bases and J 4 bases; bases outside gene matches: 12. The germline gives CDR1 MDHEN, CDR2 SYDVKM. This CDR3 is built from 16 residues. The CDR3 DNA reads as TGTGCCAGCAGAAGTACGCTAGCGGAGGCTTACAATGAGCAGTTCTTC. Translation: CASRSTLAEAYNEQFF.

This clonotype has ten or more counts. V is TRBV7-2 and J is TRBJ2-1; no firm D call. The CDR3 extends over 11 amino acids. V lost 3 bases and J lost 7, with 4 bases in between. Germline values: CDR1 SGHTA, CDR2 FQGNSA. Here the CDR3 reads CASSLRNEQFF. In DNA, the CDR3 is TGTGCCAGCAGCTTGCGGAATGAGCAGTTCTTC.

V and J are TRBV20-1 and TRBJ2-2, with D maybe TRBD2 (5 bases). From germline, CDR1 is DFQATT and CDR2 SNEGSKA (reference sequence). CDR3 size: 13 residues. V was shortened by 0 bases and J by 5 bases, with 7 bases between the two germline ends. Here the CDR3 reads CSARDPGTGELFF. Here the CDR3 DNA reads TGCAGTGCTAGAGATCCGGGAACCGGGGAGCTGTTTTTT.

The table lists this clonotype with a few counts. The chain couples TRBV19 to TRBJ2-5, with D possibly being TRBD1 (5 bases). Between the trimmed V and J ends, which lost 5 bases and 2 bases, there was a span of 15 bases. There are 15 residues in the CDR3. Germline lookup yields CDR1 LNHDA and CDR2 SQIVND (reference sequence). The CDR3 protein is CASSPYKGPQETQYF. CDR3 in DNA: TGTGCCAGTAGTCCTTACAAGGGGCCTCAAGAGACCCAGTACTTC.

The chain joins TRBV7-6 to TRBJ2-1, with 8 positions matching TRBD2. With V trimmed by 5 bases and J by 8 bases, 14 bases remained unmatched. Germline CDR1 SGHVS, CDR2 FNYEAQ. The CDR3 length is 16 residues. The CDR3 coding sequence is TGTGCCAGCAGCAAGCGGACTAGCTCGCCGGGGGATGAGCAGTTCTTC. This translates into CASSKRTSSPGDEQFF. Full variable domain (remainder filled in from reference TRBV7-6 and TRBJ2-1): GAGVSQSPRYKVTKRGQDVALRCDPISGHVSLYWYRQALGQGPEFLTYFNYEAQQDKSGLPNDRFSAERPEGSISTLTIQRTEQRDSAMYRCASSKRTSSPGDEQFFGPGTRLTVL.

The sample holds many counts of this clonotype. The gene calls are TRBV7-2 and TRBJ2-2, with 9 bases fitting TRBD1. Germline assignment: CDR1 SGHTA and CDR2 FQGNSA. The CDR3 runs 16 residues. V lost 1 base, J lost 6 bases, and 6 bases stayed unmatched. DNA for the CDR3: TGTGCCAGCAGCTTAGGCGGGACAGGGAGATCCGGGGAGCTGTTTTTT. Its protein is CASSLGGTGRSGELFF.

This clonotype was counted a few times. The rearrangement links TRBV9 to TRBJ1-4; tentatively, D is TRBD1 (6 bases). The CDR3 extends over 15 amino acids. Germline CDR1 reads SGDLS; CDR2 reads YYNGEE. V lost 3 bases and J lost 3, with 12 bases in between. The CDR3 coding sequence is TGTGCCAGCAGCGCAATAGGGGGATCTAATGAAAAACTGTTTTTT. This sequence encodes CASSAIGGSNEKLFF. The full variable domain, its missing parts supplied by reference TRBV9 and TRBJ1-4, is DSGVTQTPKHLITATGQRVTLRCSPRSGDLSVYWYQQSLDQGLQFLIQYYNGEERAKGNILERFSAQQFPDLHSELNLSSLELGDSALYFCASSAIGGSNEKLFFGSGTQLSVL.

This clonotype was seen ten or more times. V usage is TRBV4-2 and J usage is TRBJ2-2, with 10 positions matching TRBD1. Germline trimming cut 0 bases from V and 1 base from J; bases unmatched to any gene: 5. Germline loops: CDR1 LGHNA, CDR2 YNFKEQ. CDR3 length: 18 amino acids. The CDR3 loop reads CASSQDMTGGLNTGELFF. The CDR3 nucleotides are TGTGCCAGCAGCCAAGACATGACAGGGGGCCTGAACACCGGGGAGCTGTTTTTT.

In regard to this clonotype: A much larger clone sits a single nucleotide away, making a read error possible. The chain has TRBV28 and TRBJ2-7; D gene ambiguous. The CDR3 consists of 14 residues. Germline V gives CDR1 MDHEN, CDR2 SYDVKM. Trimming stripped 6 bases from V and 0 bases from J, with 12 bases between. This chain's CDR3 is CASSRSRISYEQYF. CDR3 DNA sequence: TGTGCCAGCAGCCGGAGCAGGATCTCCTACGAGCAGTACTTC.

The sample holds many counts of this clonotype. The chain couples TRBV29-1 to TRBJ2-7; 8 bases agree with TRBD1. This CDR3 region has 16 residues. CDR1 SQVTM and CDR2 ANQGSEA come from the germline V gene. J gave up 5 bases and V 4 bases, and 16 bases lay outside the gene matches. CDR3 in DNA: TGCAGCGTTGGAGCAGACCGCAGGGGGCTTTACCACGAGCAGTACTTC. It encodes CSVGADRRGLYHEQYF.

The chain links TRBV6-6 to TRBJ2-7; TRBD2 matches 14 bases. Germline lookup yields CDR1 MNHNY and CDR2 SVGAGI (reference sequence). Unmatched junction bases numbered 11, after V lost 5 bases and J lost 2 bases. The length of the CDR3 is 18 residues. CDR3: CASSVRLAGGPTPYEQYF. Written as DNA, the CDR3 is TGTGCCAGCAGTGTTAGACTAGCGGGAGGGCCTACTCCCTACGAGCAGTACTTC.

The J gene is TRBJ1-2, the V gene TRBV30; 8 bases agree with TRBD1. The CDR3 runs to 12 residues. Germline CDR1 GTSNPN, CDR2 SVGIG (reference sequence). V lost 1 base, J lost 8 bases, and 3 bases stayed unmatched. In nucleotides, the CDR3 is TGTGCCTGGAGTGGGACAGGGCGAGGCTACACCTTC. Translating it yields CAWSGTGRGYTF.